This T cell receptor beta chain was sequenced for a study of blood T cell repertoires in COVID-19. Participants' own reports of clinical history determined their cohort assignment. For recovered donors of Cohort 3, there were two negative PCRs, clearance, or symptom resolution. After removal of 10 bases from V and 8 bases from J, the junction contained 9 bases not matched to a gene. The CDR3 has 14 residues. CDR1 and CDR2 (germline): MNHEY, SMNVEV (reference sequence). Sequencing used immunoSEQ multiplex PCR; TCRdb keeps in-frame clones, though not all of them. Of 330,000 or so clones in the sample, roughly 87% were seen once.

The receptor was isolated from a woman under 40 who had recovered from COVID-19. The sequenced material came from PBMCs or T cells enriched from blood (not recorded which). The rearrangement joins TRBV27 to TRBJ1-6; the match to TRBD1 covers 9 bases. The CDR3 bases are TGTGCCACCAAACCGGGACAGGGACATTCACCCCTCCACTTT. Encoded protein: CATKPGQGHSPLHF.